This record looks at one T cell receptor beta chain sequence and its context. The sample belongs to a study of blood T cell repertoires in COVID-19. As for the study in general: COVID-19 samples collected from the United States, Italy and Spain covered acute and convalescent phases. From T cells, B-cell-depleted T cells, or PBMCs came the material, which was cDNA or gDNA.

There are 11 residues in the CDR3. Germline V lookup: CDR1 SGDLS, CDR2 YYNGEE. V lost 4 bases and J 6 bases, leaving 7 bases between the germline ends. The table came from immunoSEQ multiplex PCR; TCRdb's copy has only in-frame clones and leaves some out. The sample holds around 76,000 clones, approximately 83% seen once. The sample was peripheral blood. The receptor's source is a man younger than 40 with COVID-19, enrolled during active disease. This chain joins TRBV9 and TRBJ2-5; D uncertain. CDR3 coding DNA: TGTGCCAGCAGCTCCTCCCAGACCCAGTACTTC. It translates to CASSSSQTQYF.